Listed below are T cell receptor beta chains from one sample, sequenced in a study of blood T cell repertoires in COVID-19. TCRdb's table, derived via immunoSEQ multiplex PCR, lists solely in-frame clones and lacks some. The sample carries about 300,000 clones, 83% recorded once. The sample was peripheral blood. These TCRs come from a woman in her fifties or sixties with acute or convalescent COVID-19. CDR3s include the opening cysteine and the closing phenylalanine or tryptophan. The D gene is left open where the match is weak.

J	D	V	CDR3	DNA
TRBJ1-2	NA	TRBV11-1	CASSTLQGNYGYTF	TGTGCCAGCAGCACTTTACAGGGTAACTATGGCTACACCTTC
TRBJ2-3	TRBD2	TRBV7-8	CASSPPQRGRTDTQYF	TGTGCCAGCAGCCCCCCCCAGCGGGGGCGCACAGATACGCAGTATTTT
TRBJ2-3	TRBD2	TRBV2	CASSGSFGTGGLLDTQYF	TGTGCCAGCAGTGGCTCTTTTGGGACGGGGGGGCTTTTAGATACGCAGTATTTT
TRBJ1-2	TRBD1	TRBV7-9	CASSSGTGDSNGYTF	TGTGCCAGCAGCTCAGGGACAGGGGATTCTAATGGCTACACCTTC
TRBJ2-2	NA	TRBV9	CASSVVYTGELFF	TGTGCCAGCAGCGTAGTCTACACCGGGGAGCTGTTTTTT
TRBJ1-5	NA	TRBV28	CASRSGGGNQPQHF	TGTGCCAGCAGGTCCGGGGGAGGCAATCAGCCCCAGCATTTT
TRBJ2-5	TRBD1	TRBV5-1	CASSLWNRGETQYF	TGCGCCAGCAGCTTGTGGAACAGGGGGGAGACCCAGTACTTC
TRBJ2-2	TRBD2	TRBV4-3	CASSQDLSGRWAGELFF	TGCGCCAGCAGCCAAGATCTAAGCGGGAGATGGGCCGGGGAGCTGTTTTTT
TRBJ1-1	NA	TRBV6-6	CASSQGPEGGTEAFF	TGTGCCAGCAGCCAGGGGCCCGAAGGAGGCACTGAAGCTTTCTTT
TRBJ1-5	NA	TRBV29-1	CSVVAGQGQPQHF	TGCAGCGTTGTAGCGGGGCAGGGTCAGCCCCAGCATTTT